This T cell receptor beta chain was captured by sequencing in a study of blood T cell repertoires in COVID-19. Across the study: Sites across the United States, Italy and Spain contributed samples from acute and convalescent COVID-19. From T cells, B-cell-depleted T cells, or PBMCs came the material, which was cDNA or gDNA.

V shed 7 bases and J 7 bases; nucleotides not matched to a gene: 6. CDR1 is LGHNT, CDR2 FRNRAP, per germline. The CDR3 contains 14 residues. As processed by the authors: Estimation of nucleated cell counts was performed using reference gene primer amplification. Clones were sequenced by immunoSEQ multiplex PCR, and TCRdb holds only the in-frame ones, with some missing. D and trimming were read from the DNA, whereas the V and J calls and clone size are those reported in that table. Altogether about 150,000 clones are present, about 80% being singletons, with the ten largest covering 16%. Input material: peripheral blood. The sequence was obtained from a man aged 45-65 years with acute or convalescent COVID-19. J is TRBJ2-3 and V is TRBV12-5; 12 bases are a match to TRBD2. CDR3 coding DNA: TGTGCTAGTGTCCCTAGCGGGGGGGCTAATACGCAGTATTTT. This translates into CASVPSGGANTQYF.